The source of this T cell receptor (beta chain) is a study of cytomegalovirus exposure and HLA in healthy donors. The PCR employed 60 Vbeta primers together with 13 Jbeta primers. Produced via immunoSEQ multiplex PCR; TCRdb's table is partial and in-frame only. The sample holds 100,000 or so clones, about 76% seen once. Comment on this clone: Its antigen remains unidentified.

Findings and limits, study-wide: With high specificity and sensitivity, the classifier reportedly diagnosed cytomegalovirus status.

Germline assignment: CDR1 SGHDT and CDR2 YYEEEE. This CDR3 spans 15 amino acids. V was cut by 2 bases and J by 2 bases, with 12 bases left in between. Donors likely had unrecorded immune exposures despite being nominally healthy when sampled. This TCR came from a man aged 30-40 years in good health and CMV-seropositive. The sample comprised PBMCs. The chain carries TRBV5-6 and TRBJ2-3; maybe TRBD2 (5 bases). CDR3 coding DNA: TGTGCCAGCAGCTTTCTGTCAGCGGCCACAGATACGCAGTATTTT. Amino acids: CASSFLSAATDTQYF.